This T cell receptor beta chain emerged from a study of identical twins. Study-wide results and limits: The same donors were not followed; conclusions instead depended on cross-sectional statistical analysis. Clonotypes of the beta chain that were abundant in cord blood carried fewer insertions (memory repertoires showed none). Shared out-of-frame alpha sequences (those common to twins) showed excess low generation probability.

With 1 base removed from V and 2 bases from J, the gap between germline ends came to 8 bases. This CDR3 region has 13 residues. Germline V gene lookup returns CDR1 DFQATT and CDR2 SNEGSKA (reference sequence). The authors used template switching to add a universal primer site and gave cDNA unique molecular identifiers. TCRdb analysed the 5' RACE reads with MiXCR anew, one entry per CDR3 protein. There are roughly 200,000 distinct CDR3 sequences in the sample; less than 8% occur only once, and 1.5% to 2.5% lies in the top ten. This clonotype was counted many times. Its antigen is not identified. The data also belong to a second study, concerning yellow fever vaccine responses in identical twins.

The origin of this receptor is a woman in her late teens or twenties in good health. The V call is TRBV20-1, the J call TRBJ1-2; D remains ambiguous. Source material: memory (CD45RO+) T cells sorted from blood. The CDR3 loop is CSARGTENYGYTF. The DNA of the CDR3 is TGCAGTGCTAGAGGCACGGAAAACTATGGCTACACCTTC.